The entry below describes one T cell receptor beta chain. What it binds is unknown. The study recruited healthy Caucasian donors from Russia who were aged roughly 6 to 95. V gave up 2 bases and J gave up 5 bases; unmatched junction bases: 9. CDR1 is MNHEY, CDR2 SMNVEV, per germline (reference sequence). CDR3 size: 16 residues. The authors ran a second PCR of about 6 to 11 cycles using a sample-barcoded 5' primer and a J-beta primer mix. In TCRdb, the 5' RACE reads were re-called with MiXCR into one record per CDR3 protein. The repertoire consists of approximately 800,000 distinct CDR3 sequences, with roughly 64% occurring once and the leading ten covering 22%. The data are from a study of blood T cells in healthy people across ages. Study outcomes and limitations: Calculation of diversity from one million T cells yielded estimates considered to be underestimates. The lack of PBMC sorting stopped any conclusive naive versus antigen-experienced comparison. Donor CMV status, an unknown factor, possibly confounded changes in expanded clonotypes.

The chain joins TRBV27 to TRBJ2-7; 10 bases are a match to TRBD1. Specimen: blood. The clonotype was recovered from a man aged 25-40 years in good health. CDR3 residues: CASSLGPGQGLNEQYF. For the CDR3, the DNA is TGTGCCAGCAGTTTAGGACCGGGACAGGGGCTCAACGAGCAGTACTTC.